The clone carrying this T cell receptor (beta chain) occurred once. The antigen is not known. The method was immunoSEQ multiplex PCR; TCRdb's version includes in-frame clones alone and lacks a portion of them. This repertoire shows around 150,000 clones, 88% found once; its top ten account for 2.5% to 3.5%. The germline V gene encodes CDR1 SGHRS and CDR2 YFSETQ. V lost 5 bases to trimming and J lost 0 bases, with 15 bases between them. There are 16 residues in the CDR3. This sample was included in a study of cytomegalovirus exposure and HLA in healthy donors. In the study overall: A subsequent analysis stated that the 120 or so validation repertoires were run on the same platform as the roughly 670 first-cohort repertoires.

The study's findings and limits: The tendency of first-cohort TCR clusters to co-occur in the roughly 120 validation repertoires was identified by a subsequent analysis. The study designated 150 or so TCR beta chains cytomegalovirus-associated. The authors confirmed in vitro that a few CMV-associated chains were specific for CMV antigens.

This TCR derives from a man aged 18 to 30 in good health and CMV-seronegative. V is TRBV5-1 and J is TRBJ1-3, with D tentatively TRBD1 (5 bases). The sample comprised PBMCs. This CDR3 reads CASRKDPRDSGNTIYF. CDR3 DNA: TGCGCCAGCAGAAAAGATCCCAGGGACTCTGGAAACACCATATATTTT.